A single sample is the source of the 10 T cell receptor beta chains below, sequenced in a study of shared clonotypes between healthy human individuals. Sequencing was performed with immunoSEQ multiplex PCR; in TCRdb, only in-frame clones are kept and a portion is missing. This table has 500,000 to 650,000 clones, roughly four fifths appearing once. Sample: PBMCs. All receptors come from a woman aged 40 to 50 in good health. Some clones in this sample may be carry-over from other donors' samples.

J is TRBJ1-2 and V is TRBV28; D possibly corresponds to TRBD1 (5 bases). The CDR3 extends over 17 amino acids. Trimming shortened V by 4 bases and J by 0 bases, and 18 bases separated the two germline ends. Germline CDR1 reads MDHEN; CDR2 reads SYDVKM. CDR3 bases: TGTGCCAGCAGTTCCCCCCGTACGGGGCTGTCTAACTATGGCTACACCTTC. Amino acid sequence: CASSSPRTGLSNYGYTF.

V usage is TRBV19 and J usage is TRBJ2-3; the D gene is possibly TRBD2 (6 bases). V was pared by 6 bases and J by 2 bases, with 24 bases between. This CDR3 comprises 18 residues. Germline assignment: CDR1 LNHDA and CDR2 SQIVND (reference sequence). CDR3 nucleotides: TGTGCCAGTAGAAGAAGGGGTGGAGGGCGGTGGCCCACAGATACGCAGTATTTT. Its protein product is CASRRRGGGRWPTDTQYF. Using reference TRBV19 and TRBJ2-3 for the parts outside the CDR3, the full variable domain is DGGITQSPKYLFRKEGQNVTLSCEQNLNHDAMYWYRQDPGQGLRLIYYSQIVNDFQKGDIAEGYSVSREKKESFPLTVTSAQKNPTAFYLCASRRRGGGRWPTDTQYFGPGTRLTVL.

The chain couples TRBV9 to TRBJ2-7, with 9 bases aligning to TRBD2. Unmatched junction bases numbered 8, after V lost 0 bases and J lost 7 bases. The V gene's germline CDR1 is SGDLS and CDR2 YYNGEE. CDR3 size: 15 residues. The CDR3 loop is CASSVGRGRAGEQYF. CDR3 DNA: TGTGCCAGCAGCGTAGGGCGCGGGAGGGCCGGAGAGCAGTACTTC. Supplemented by reference TRBV9 and TRBJ2-7, the full variable domain reads DSGVTQTPKHLITATGQRVTLRCSPRSGDLSVYWYQQSLDQGLQFLIQYYNGEERAKGNILERFSAQQFPDLHSELNLSSLELGDSALYFCASSVGRGRAGEQYFGPGTRLTVT.

The J gene is TRBJ2-1, the V gene TRBV19, with TRBD1 as a possible D gene (6 bases). The CDR3 length is 13 residues. Per the germline V gene, CDR1 is LNHDA and CDR2 is SQIVND (reference sequence). Trimming pared 5 bases from V and 8 bases from J, leaving 13 bases between. CDR3 DNA sequence: TGTGCCAGTAGTTTCAGGGGATCGGATGAGCAGTTCTTC. Residues: CASSFRGSDEQFF.

V is TRBV7-2 and J is TRBJ1-5, with D uncertain. Between the trimmed V and J ends, which lost 4 bases and 4 bases, there was a span of 8 bases. This CDR3 spans 13 amino acids. Germline V gene data show CDR1 as SGHTA and CDR2 as FQGNSA. CDR3 residues: CASSYTMNQPQHF. In DNA form, the CDR3 reads TGTGCCAGCAGCTATACCATGAATCAGCCCCAGCATTTT.

As to this clone: The sample has other DNA sequences that encode this CDR3 too. The chain has TRBV2 and TRBJ1-1; 9 nucleotides agree with TRBD1. V lost 4 bases, J lost 5 bases, and 2 bases stayed unmatched. Germline CDR1 is SNHLY and CDR2 is FYNNEI. The CDR3 runs 13 residues. In DNA, the CDR3 is TGTGCCAGCAGTGTAGACAGGGGGACTGAAGCTTTCTTT. Translating gives CASSVDRGTEAFF.

The chain is built from TRBV7-2 and TRBJ2-6; 7 positions match TRBD1. Per germline, CDR1 SGHTA and CDR2 FQGNSA. The CDR3 is 15 residues long. Trimming cost V 5 bases and J 4 bases; bases outside gene matches: 5. In DNA, the CDR3 is TGTGCCAGCAGCCAACAGGGGACCGGGGCCAACGTCCTGACTTTC. Its translation: CASSQQGTGANVLTF.

The chain uses TRBV15 and TRBJ2-7; no firm D call. The CDR3 has 14 residues. Germline CDR1 LNHNV, CDR2 YYDKDF (reference sequence). With 0 bases removed from V and 3 bases from J, the gap between germline ends came to 9 bases. The CDR3 region has the DNA TGTGCCACCAGCAGAGATCGGGTGAGCTACGAGCAGTACTTC. It is translated as CATSRDRVSYEQYF.

In regard to this clone: This could be a read error, since a much larger clone is one nucleotide away. The V call is TRBV6-5, the J call TRBJ2-3, with 7 bases lining up with TRBD2. Germline lookup yields CDR1 MNHEY and CDR2 SVGAGI. J lost 0 bases, V lost 4 bases, and 1 base had no gene match. The CDR3 contains 14 residues. CDR3 nucleotide sequence: TGTGCCAGCAGTTTTAGCGGGAGCACAGATACGCAGTATTTT. Encoded protein: CASSFSGSTDTQYF.

The chain has TRBV5-1 and TRBJ2-1; D tentatively fits TRBD1 or TRBD2 (5 bases each). Between the trimmed V and J ends, which lost 0 bases and 0 bases, there was a span of 10 bases. Germline CDR1 and CDR2: SGHRS and YFSETQ. The CDR3 extends over 16 amino acids. The CDR3 spells CASSLEPGSSYNEQFF. CDR3 bases: TGCGCCAGCAGCTTGGAACCAGGGAGCTCCTACAATGAGCAGTTCTTC.